This passage covers 3 T cell receptor beta chains from one sample sequenced in a study of cytomegalovirus exposure and HLA in healthy donors. The PCR used 60 Vbeta and 13 Jbeta primers. Clones were sequenced by immunoSEQ multiplex PCR, and TCRdb holds only the in-frame ones, with some missing. This sample has fewer than 150,000 clones; about 78% occur once, and the top ten carry more than 0.95%. Sequenced material: PBMCs. The receptors were gathered from a man aged 50-60 years in good health and CMV-seronegative.

J is TRBJ2-4 and V is TRBV19; TRBD1 matches 8 bases. The germline V gene encodes CDR1 LNHDA and CDR2 SQIVND (reference sequence). The CDR3 covers 15 residues. With 1 base clipped from V and 8 bases from J, the junction kept 7 bases outside the gene matches. CDR3 sequence (DNA): TGTGCCAGTAGTATAGTAGAGACAGGGGACGACATTCAGTACTTC. It specifies CASSIVETGDDIQYF. The full variable domain, with the rest looked up from reference TRBV19 and TRBJ2-4, is DGGITQSPKYLFRKEGQNVTLSCEQNLNHDAMYWYRQDPGQGLRLIYYSQIVNDFQKGDIAEGYSVSREKKESFPLTVTSAQKNPTAFYLCASSIVETGDDIQYFGAGTRLSVL.

The V and J genes are TRBV4-1 and TRBJ2-7, with 9 positions matching TRBD1. The J segment lost 2 bases and the V segment lost 1 base, leaving 6 bases of the junction unmatched. The CDR3 spans 16 residues. Germline CDR1 is MGHRA and CDR2 is YSYEKL. The CDR3 DNA sequence: TGCGCCAGCAGCCAAGGTCCGGGACAGGGCACCTACGAGCAGTACTTC. Its protein is CASSQGPGQGTYEQYF.

The rearrangement joins TRBV10-3 to TRBJ2-1; tentative D call: TRBD2 (5 bases). The CDR3 has 16 residues. V lost 2 bases and J lost 3, with 14 bases in between. Germline CDR1 and CDR2: ENHRY and SYGVKD. The CDR3 reads CAISELNSESYNEQFF. CDR3 coding DNA: TGTGCCATCAGTGAGCTTAATAGCGAGAGCTACAATGAGCAGTTCTTC.